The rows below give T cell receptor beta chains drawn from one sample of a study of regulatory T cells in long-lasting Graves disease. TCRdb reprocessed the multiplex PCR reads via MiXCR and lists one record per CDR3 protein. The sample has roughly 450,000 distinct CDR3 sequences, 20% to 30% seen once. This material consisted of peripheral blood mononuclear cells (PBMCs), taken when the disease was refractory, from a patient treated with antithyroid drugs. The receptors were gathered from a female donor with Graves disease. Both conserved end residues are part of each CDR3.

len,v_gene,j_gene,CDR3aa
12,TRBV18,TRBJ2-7,CASSPPTREQYF
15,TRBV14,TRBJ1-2,CASSQDRRNYYGYTF
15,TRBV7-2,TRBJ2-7,CASSFGLAGVHEQYF
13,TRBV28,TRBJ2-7,CASRIKPNYEQYF
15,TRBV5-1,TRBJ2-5,CASSVVGKKEETQYF
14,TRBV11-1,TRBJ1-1,CASSLQGGGTEAFF
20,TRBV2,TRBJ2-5,CASTGPTPNGLAGARETQYF
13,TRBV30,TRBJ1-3,CAWSIGRGNTIYF
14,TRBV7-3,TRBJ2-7,CASSPAGGQNEQYF
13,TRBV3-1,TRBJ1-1,CASSSIPGAEAFF
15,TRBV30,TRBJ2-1,CAWTQDRSYYNEQFF
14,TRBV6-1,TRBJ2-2,CASVRASNTGELVF
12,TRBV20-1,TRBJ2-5,CSARGGWETQYF
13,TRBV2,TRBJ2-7,CASSVGISYEQYF
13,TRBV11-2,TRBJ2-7,CASSPRFKHEQYF
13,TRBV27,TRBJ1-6,CASKARINSPLHF
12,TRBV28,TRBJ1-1,CASSFLRVGAFF
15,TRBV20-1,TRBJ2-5,CSASPLAGVGETQYF
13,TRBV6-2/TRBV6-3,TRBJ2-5,CASSYLGKETQYF
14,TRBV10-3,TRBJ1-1,CAIREGIPNTEAFF
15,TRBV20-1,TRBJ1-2,CSARDLGGSAEGYTF
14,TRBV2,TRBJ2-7,CASIATSGKGEQYF
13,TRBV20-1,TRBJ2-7,CSATLPGGCEQYF
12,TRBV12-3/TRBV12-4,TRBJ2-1,CASRTSGYEQFF
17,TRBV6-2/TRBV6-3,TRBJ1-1,CASSYAQGVTLNTEAFF
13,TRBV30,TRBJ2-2,CAWRGDSTGELFF
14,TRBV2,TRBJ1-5,CASSGTGGDQPQHF
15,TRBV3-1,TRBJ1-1,CASSPRRTMNTEAFF
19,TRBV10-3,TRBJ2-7,CAISDPGASTGRSSYEQYF
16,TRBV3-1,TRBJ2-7,CASSLSGTSAAYEQYF
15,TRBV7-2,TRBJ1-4,CASSLGGTGVEKLFF
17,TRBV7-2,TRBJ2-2,CASSSSDSGLKTGELFF
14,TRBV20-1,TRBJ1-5,CSARDGRDSGPQHF
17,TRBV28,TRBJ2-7,CASSLWAMGQGAYEQYF
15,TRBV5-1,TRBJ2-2,CASSHRDANTGELFF
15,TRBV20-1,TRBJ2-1,CSARDIAGDHNEQFF
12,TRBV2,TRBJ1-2,CAIEDRDYGYTF
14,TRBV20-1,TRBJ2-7,CSAGVYRDRGEQYF
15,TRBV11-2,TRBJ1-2,CASSADRGSGYGYTF
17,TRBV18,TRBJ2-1,CASSPSPRLAGYNEQFF
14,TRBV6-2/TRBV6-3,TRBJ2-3,CASSYDGSEDTQYF
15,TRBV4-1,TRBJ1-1,CASSKGLGGRSEAFF
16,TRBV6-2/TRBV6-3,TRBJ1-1,CASSYSRTARNTEAFF
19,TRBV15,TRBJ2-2,CATSSPRLAGGPGTGELFF
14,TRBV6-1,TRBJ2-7,CASSLQGFTYEQYF
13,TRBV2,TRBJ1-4,CASMVSENEKLFF
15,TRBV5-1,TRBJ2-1,CASSRQGGPYNEQFF
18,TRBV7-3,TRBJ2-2,CASSAGQGIRNDTGELFF
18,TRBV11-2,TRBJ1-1,CASSPPRAGSSPNTEAFF
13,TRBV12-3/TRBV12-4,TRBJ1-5,CASCPVFTQPQHF
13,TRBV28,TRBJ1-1,CASSLRFDTEAFF
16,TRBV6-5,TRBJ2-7,CASSYSVAGAGYEQYF